This T cell receptor beta chain appears in the sequencing data of a study of T cells after yellow fever vaccination. This clonotype was recorded many times. As yet, its antigen is unknown. This CDR3 is built from 12 residues. The V gene lost 4 bases and the J gene lost 4 bases, with 8 bases spanning the gap. The germline CDR1 and CDR2 sequences are SGHTA and FQGNSA. Universal primer sites and UMIs were introduced during 5'RACE template-switching synthesis of TCR cDNA. Via MiXCR, TCRdb re-called the 5' RACE reads, giving one row per CDR3 protein. Seen here are 250,000 to 400,000 distinct CDR3 sequences, around 4.5% observed once, and the top ten hold 19%. Overall study results and limits: Clones that expanded after primary vaccination mostly reappeared after the booster (just over 95% CD4, approximately 87% CD8).

This rearrangement joins TRBV7-2 to TRBJ2-7; TRBD1 might be the D (5 bases). This clonotype originated in a man younger than 35 who received the YFV17D yellow fever vaccine. Source: PBMCs, taken 15 days after the yellow fever booster vaccination. The DNA for the CDR3 is TGTGCCAGCAGCTCCCAGGGATACGAGCAGTACTTC. This encodes CASSSQGYEQYF.